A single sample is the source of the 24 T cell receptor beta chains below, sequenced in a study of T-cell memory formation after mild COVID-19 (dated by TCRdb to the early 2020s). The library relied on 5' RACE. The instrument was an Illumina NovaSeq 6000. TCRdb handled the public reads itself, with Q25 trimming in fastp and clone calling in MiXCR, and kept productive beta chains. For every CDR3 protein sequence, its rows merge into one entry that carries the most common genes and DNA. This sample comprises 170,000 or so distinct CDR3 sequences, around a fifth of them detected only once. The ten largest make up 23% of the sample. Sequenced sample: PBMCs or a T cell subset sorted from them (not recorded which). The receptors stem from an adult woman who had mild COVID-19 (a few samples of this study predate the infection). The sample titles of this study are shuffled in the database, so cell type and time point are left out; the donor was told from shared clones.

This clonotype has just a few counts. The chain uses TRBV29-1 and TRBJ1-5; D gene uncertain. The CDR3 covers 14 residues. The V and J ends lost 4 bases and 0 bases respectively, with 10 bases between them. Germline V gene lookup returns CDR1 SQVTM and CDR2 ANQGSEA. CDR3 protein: CSVVSGYSNQPQHF. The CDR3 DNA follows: TGCAGCGTTGTAAGTGGATATAGCAATCAGCCCCAGCATTTT.

DNA of the CDR3: TGTGCCATCAGTGGAATAAGCGGGGGAAGTACAGATACGCAGTATTTT. This codes for CAISGISGGSTDTQYF. The chain combines TRBV10-3 with TRBJ2-3; TRBD2 agrees at 8 bases. Germline assignment: CDR1 ENHRY and CDR2 SYGVKD. This CDR3 is 16 amino acids long. After removal of 4 bases from V and 3 bases from J, the junction contained 9 bases not matched to a gene.

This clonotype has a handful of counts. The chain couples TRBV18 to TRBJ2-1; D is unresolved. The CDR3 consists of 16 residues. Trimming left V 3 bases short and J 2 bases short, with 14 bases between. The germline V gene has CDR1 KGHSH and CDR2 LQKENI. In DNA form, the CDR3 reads TGTGCCAGCTCACCGTACCCACCACCAGCCTACAATGAGCAGTTCTTC. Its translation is CASSPYPPPAYNEQFF.

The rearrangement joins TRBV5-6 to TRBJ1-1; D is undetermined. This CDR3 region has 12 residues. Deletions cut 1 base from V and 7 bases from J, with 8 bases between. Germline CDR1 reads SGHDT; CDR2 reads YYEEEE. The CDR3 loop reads CASSLFSGEAFF. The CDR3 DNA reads TGTGCCAGCAGCTTGTTCAGCGGTGAAGCTTTCTTT.

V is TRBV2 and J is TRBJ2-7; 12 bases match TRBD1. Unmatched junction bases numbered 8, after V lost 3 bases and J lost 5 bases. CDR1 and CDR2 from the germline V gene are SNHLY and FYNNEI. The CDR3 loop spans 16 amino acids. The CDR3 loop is CASSEVGTGGFNEQYF. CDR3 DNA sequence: TGTGCCAGCAGTGAGGTCGGGACAGGGGGCTTCAACGAGCAGTACTTC.

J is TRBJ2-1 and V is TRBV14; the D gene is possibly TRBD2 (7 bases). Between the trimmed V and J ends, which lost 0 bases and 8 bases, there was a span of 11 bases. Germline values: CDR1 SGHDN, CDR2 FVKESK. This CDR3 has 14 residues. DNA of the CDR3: TGTGCCAGCAGCCAAGATTTGGGGGGGCATGAGCAGTTCTTC. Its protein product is CASSQDLGGHEQFF.

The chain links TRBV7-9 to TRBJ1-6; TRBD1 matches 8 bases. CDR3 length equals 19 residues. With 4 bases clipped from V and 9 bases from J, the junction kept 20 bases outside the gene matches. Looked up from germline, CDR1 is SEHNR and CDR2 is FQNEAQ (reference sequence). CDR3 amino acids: CASSSLLLVGAGGISPLHF. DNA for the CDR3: TGTGCCAGCAGCTCCTTATTGCTCGTAGGGGCAGGGGGCATTTCACCCCTCCACTTT.

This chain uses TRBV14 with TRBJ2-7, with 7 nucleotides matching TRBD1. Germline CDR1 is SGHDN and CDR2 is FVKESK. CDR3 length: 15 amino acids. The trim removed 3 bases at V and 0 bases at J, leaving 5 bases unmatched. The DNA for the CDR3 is TGTGCCAGCAGCCAGACAGGGTCGAGCTCCTACGAGCAGTACTTC. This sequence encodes CASSQTGSSSYEQYF.

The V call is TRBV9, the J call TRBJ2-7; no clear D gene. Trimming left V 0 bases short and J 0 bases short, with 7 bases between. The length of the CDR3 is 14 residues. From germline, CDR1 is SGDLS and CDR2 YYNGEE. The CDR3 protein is CASSVGHSSYEQYF. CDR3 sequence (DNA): TGTGCCAGCAGCGTAGGTCACAGCTCCTACGAGCAGTACTTC.

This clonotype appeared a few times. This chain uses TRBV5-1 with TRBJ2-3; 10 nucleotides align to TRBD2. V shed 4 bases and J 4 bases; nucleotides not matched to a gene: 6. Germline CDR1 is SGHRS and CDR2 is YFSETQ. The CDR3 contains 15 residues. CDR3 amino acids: CASSPGTSEADTQYF. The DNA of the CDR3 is TGCGCCAGCAGCCCGGGGACTAGCGAAGCAGATACGCAGTATTTT.

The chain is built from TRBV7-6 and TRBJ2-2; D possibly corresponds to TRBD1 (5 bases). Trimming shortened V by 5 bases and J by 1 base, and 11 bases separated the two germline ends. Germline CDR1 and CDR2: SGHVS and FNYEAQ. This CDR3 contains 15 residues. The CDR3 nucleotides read TGTGCCAGCAGCCCGACAACAGGGAACACCGGGGAGCTGTTTTTT. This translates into CASSPTTGNTGELFF. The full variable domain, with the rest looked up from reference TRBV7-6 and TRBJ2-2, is GAGVSQSPRYKVTKRGQDVALRCDPISGHVSLYWYRQALGQGPEFLTYFNYEAQQDKSGLPNDRFSAERPEGSISTLTIQRTEQRDSAMYRCASSPTTGNTGELFFGEGSRLTVL.

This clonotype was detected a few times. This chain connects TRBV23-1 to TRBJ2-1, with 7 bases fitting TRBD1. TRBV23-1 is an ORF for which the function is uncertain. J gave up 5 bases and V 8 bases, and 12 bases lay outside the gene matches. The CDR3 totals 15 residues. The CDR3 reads CASVNSRQGHNEQFF. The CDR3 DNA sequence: TGCGCCAGCGTTAATTCGAGACAGGGACACAATGAGCAGTTCTTC.

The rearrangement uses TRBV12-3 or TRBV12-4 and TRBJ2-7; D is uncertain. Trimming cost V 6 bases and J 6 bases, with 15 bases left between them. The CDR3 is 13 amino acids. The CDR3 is CASRPATKFEQYF. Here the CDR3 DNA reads TGTGCCAGCAGGCCGGCGACGAAGTTCGAGCAGTACTTC.

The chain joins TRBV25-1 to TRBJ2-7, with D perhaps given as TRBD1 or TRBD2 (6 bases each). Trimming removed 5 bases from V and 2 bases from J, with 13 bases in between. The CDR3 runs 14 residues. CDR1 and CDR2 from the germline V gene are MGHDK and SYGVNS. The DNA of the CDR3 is TGTGCCAGCAGTTCGGGGGCGGGCCCCTACGAGCAGTACTTC. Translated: CASSSGAGPYEQYF.

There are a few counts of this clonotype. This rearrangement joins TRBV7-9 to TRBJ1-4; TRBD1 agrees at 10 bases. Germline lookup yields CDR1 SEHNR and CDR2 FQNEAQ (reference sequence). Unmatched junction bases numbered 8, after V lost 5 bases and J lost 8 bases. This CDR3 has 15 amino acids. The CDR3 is CASSRKGQGKEKLFF. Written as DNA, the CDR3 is TGTGCCAGCAGCAGGAAGGGACAGGGGAAGGAAAAACTGTTTTTT. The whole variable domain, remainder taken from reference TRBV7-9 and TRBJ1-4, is DTGVSQNPRHKITKRGQNVTFRCDPISEHNRLYWYRQTLGQGPEFLTYFQNEAQLEKSRLLSDRFSAERPKGSFSTLEIQRTEQGDSAMYLCASSRKGQGKEKLFFGSGTQLSVL.

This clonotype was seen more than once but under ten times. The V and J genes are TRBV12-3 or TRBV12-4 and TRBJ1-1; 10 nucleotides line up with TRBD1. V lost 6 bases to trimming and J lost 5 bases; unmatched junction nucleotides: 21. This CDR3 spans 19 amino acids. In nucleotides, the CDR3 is TGTGCCAGCAGCCTTTCCTTCCCCCCGACAGGGGGCAGGATGACTGAAGCTTTCTTT. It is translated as CASSLSFPPTGGRMTEAFF.

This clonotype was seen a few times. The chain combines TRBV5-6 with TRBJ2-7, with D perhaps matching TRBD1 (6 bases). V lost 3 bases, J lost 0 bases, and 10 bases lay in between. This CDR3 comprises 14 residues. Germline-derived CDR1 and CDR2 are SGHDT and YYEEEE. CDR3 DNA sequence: TGTGCCAGCAGCTCAGAAGGGGGCTCCTACGAGCAGTACTTC. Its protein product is CASSSEGGSYEQYF.

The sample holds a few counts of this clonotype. In DNA form, the CDR3 reads TGTGCCAGCAGCTTCCCTGGGGGCGGGATGTATAGCAATCAGCCCCAGCATTTT. This gives the protein CASSFPGGGMYSNQPQHF. The chain carries TRBV7-2 and TRBJ1-5; perhaps TRBD1 as D (6 bases). This CDR3 comprises 18 residues. Germline loops: CDR1 SGHTA, CDR2 FQGNSA. The V end lost 3 bases, the J end lost 0 bases, and 18 bases lay between the germline ends.

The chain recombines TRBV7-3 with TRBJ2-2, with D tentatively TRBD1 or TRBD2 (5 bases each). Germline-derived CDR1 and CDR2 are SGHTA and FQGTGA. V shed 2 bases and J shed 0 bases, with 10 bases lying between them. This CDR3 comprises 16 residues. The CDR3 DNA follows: TGTGCCAGCAGCTTATCCGGGGCACCGAACACCGGGGAGCTGTTTTTT. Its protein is CASSLSGAPNTGELFF. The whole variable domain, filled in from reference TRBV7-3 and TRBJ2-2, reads GAGVSQTPSNKVTEKGKYVELRCDPISGHTALYWYRQSLGQGPEFLIYFQGTGAADDSGLPNDRFFAVRPEGSVSTLKIQRTERGDSAVYLCASSLSGAPNTGELFFGEGSRLTVL.

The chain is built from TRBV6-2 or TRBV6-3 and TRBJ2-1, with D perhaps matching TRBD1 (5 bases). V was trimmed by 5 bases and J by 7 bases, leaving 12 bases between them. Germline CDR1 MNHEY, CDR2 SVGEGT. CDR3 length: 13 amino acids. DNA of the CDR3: TGTGCCAGCAGTGACAAGACAGAAAATGAGCAGTTCTTC. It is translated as CASSDKTENEQFF.

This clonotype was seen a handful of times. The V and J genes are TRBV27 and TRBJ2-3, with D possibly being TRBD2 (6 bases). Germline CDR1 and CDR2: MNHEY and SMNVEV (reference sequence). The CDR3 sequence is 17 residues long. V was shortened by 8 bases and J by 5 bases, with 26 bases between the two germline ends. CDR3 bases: TGTGCCAGCGGACCTTGGGTGACTTTCGGGAGCGAAGATACGCAGTATTTT. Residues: CASGPWVTFGSEDTQYF.

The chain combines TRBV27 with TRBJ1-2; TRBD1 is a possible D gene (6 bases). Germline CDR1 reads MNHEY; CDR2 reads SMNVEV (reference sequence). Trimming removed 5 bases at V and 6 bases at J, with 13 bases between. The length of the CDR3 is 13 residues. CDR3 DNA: TGTGCCAGCAGTCCCAGACAGGTGGATGGCTACACCTTC. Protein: CASSPRQVDGYTF.

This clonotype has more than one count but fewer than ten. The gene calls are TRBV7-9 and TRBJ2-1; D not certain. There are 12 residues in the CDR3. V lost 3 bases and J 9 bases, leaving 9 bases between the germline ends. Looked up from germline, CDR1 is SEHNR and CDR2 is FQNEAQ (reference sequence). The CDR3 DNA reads TGTGCCAGCAGCTTCAAGGAGAGTGAGCAGTTCTTC. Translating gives CASSFKESEQFF.

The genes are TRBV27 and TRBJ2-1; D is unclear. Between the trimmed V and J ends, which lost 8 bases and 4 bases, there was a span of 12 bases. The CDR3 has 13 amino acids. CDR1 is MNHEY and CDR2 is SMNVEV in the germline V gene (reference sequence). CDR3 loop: CASSVSRYNEQFF. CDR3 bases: TGTGCCAGCTCGGTATCTAGGTACAATGAGCAGTTCTTC.